This T cell receptor (beta chain) appears in the sequencing data of a study of blood T cell repertoires in COVID-19. Across the whole study: Some COVID-19 samples were acute and others convalescent; all came from the United States, Italy and Spain. T cells, B-cell-depleted T cells, or PBMCs supplied cDNA or gDNA.

The CDR3 length is 17 residues. The J segment lost 5 bases and the V segment lost 2 bases, leaving 8 bases of the junction unmatched. Looked up from germline, CDR1 is SGHNT and CDR2 is YENEEA. Patients from Seattle were sampled longitudinally, starting during active infection. As processed by the authors: It was from reference gene primer amplification that nucleated cell counts were estimated. Sequenced by immunoSEQ multiplex PCR; TCRdb stores in-frame clones only, minus some. The V and J calls and clone size were taken over from that table, and D and trimming were inferred from the DNA. This table has about 160,000 clones, approximately 87% appearing once.

The chain recombines TRBV11-3 with TRBJ2-2; 10 bases line up with TRBD1. The sequenced material came from peripheral blood. This receptor was taken from a woman aged 70 to 79 with COVID-19, enrolled during active disease. The CDR3 here is CASSLKPPGQGTGELFF. Written as DNA, the CDR3 is TGTGCCAGCAGCTTAAAGCCGCCGGGACAGGGGACCGGGGAGCTGTTTTTT.